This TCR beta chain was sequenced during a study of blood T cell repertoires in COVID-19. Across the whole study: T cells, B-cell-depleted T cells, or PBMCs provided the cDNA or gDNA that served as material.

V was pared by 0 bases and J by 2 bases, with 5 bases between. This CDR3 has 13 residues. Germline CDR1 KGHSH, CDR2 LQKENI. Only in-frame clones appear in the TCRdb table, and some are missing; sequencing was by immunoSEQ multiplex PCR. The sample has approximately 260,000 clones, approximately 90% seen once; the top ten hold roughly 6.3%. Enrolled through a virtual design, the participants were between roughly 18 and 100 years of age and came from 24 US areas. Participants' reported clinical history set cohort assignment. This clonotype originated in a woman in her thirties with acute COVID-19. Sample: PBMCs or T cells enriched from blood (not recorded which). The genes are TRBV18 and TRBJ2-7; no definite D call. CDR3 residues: CASSPPTAYEQYF. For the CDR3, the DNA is TGTGCCAGCTCACCACCAACAGCCTACGAGCAGTACTTC.